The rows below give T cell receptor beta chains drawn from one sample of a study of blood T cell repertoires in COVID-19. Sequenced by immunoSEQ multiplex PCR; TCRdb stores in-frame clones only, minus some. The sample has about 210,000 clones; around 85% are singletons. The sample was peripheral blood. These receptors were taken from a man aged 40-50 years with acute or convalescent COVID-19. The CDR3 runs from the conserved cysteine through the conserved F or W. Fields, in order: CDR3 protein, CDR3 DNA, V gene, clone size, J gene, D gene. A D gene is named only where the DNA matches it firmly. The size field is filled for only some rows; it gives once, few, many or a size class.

CASSPMGGTANYGYTF	TGTGCCAGCAGCCCCATGGGCGGGACAGCTAACTATGGCTACACCTTC	TRBV7-6	NA	TRBJ1-2	TRBD1
CSVSPGPLVAGYTF	TGCAGCGTCTCCCCGGGCCCCCTCGTAGCGGGCTACACCTTC	TRBV29-1	NA	TRBJ1-2	NA
CASSILAGGNEQFF	TGTGCCAGCAGTATACTAGCGGGAGGGAACGAGCAGTTCTTC	TRBV6-4	NA	TRBJ2-1	TRBD2
CASSLVAGSNTEAFF	TGCGCCAGCAGCTTGGTAGCGGGATCGAACACTGAAGCTTTCTTT	TRBV5-1	NA	TRBJ1-1	NA
CASSLAGRGYTF	TGTGCCAGCAGCTTGGCAGGGCGCGGCTACACCTTC	TRBV5-4	NA	TRBJ1-2	NA
CASSEASGGPTGELFF	TGTGCCAGCAGTGAAGCTAGCGGGGGCCCCACGGGGGAGCTGTTTTTT	TRBV6-4	NA	TRBJ2-2	TRBD2
CASTGLPFQPQHF	TGTGCCAGTACTGGGCTACCCTTCCAGCCCCAGCATTTT	TRBV19	NA	TRBJ1-5	NA
CAWSVGQSGGEQYF	TGTGCCTGGAGTGTAGGTCAGTCCGGGGGCGAGCAGTACTTC	TRBV30	NA	TRBJ2-7	NA
CASSFRQGRSNQPQHF	TGTGCCAGCAGCTTCCGACAGGGGCGAAGCAATCAGCCCCAGCATTTT	TRBV13	few	TRBJ1-5	TRBD1
CASSEQGLRTEAFF	TGTGCCAGCAGCGAACAGGGCTTGAGGACTGAAGCTTTCTTT	TRBV3-1/TRBV3-2	NA	TRBJ1-1	NA
CASSVTSGGAGELFF	TGTGCCAGCAGTGTGACTAGCGGGGGGGCCGGGGAGCTGTTTTTT	TRBV2	NA	TRBJ2-2	TRBD2
CASSGTSGPYEQYF	TGTGCCAGCAGTGGGACTAGCGGACCTTACGAGCAGTACTTC	TRBV27	NA	TRBJ2-7	TRBD2
CASSWTGDNEQFF	TGTGCCAGCAGCTGGACAGGGGACAATGAGCAGTTCTTC	TRBV5-4	NA	TRBJ2-1	TRBD1
CAISEPLGGLAGVETQYF	TGTGCCATCAGTGAGCCCCTGGGTGGGCTAGCGGGGGTAGAGACCCAGTACTTC	TRBV10-3	NA	TRBJ2-5	TRBD2
CASSTRDRDPHLSYNEQFF	TGTGCCAGTAGTACTCGGGACAGGGATCCTCACCTCTCCTACAATGAGCAGTTCTTC	TRBV19	NA	TRBJ2-1	TRBD1
CSVEVRGYPLGEQYF	TGCAGCGTTGAAGTCCGGGGGTACCCCTTGGGGGAGCAGTACTTC	TRBV29-1	once	TRBJ2-7	NA
CASSPSQANEKLFF	TGTGCCAGCTCACCAAGCCAGGCTAATGAAAAACTGTTTTTT	TRBV18	NA	TRBJ1-4	NA
CASSLTGYRSYEQYF	TGTGCCAGCAGCTTGACCGGGTATCGGTCCTACGAGCAGTACTTC	TRBV5-5	once	TRBJ2-7	NA
CASSQQGHRNEKLFF	TGTGCCAGCAGCCAGCAGGGACACCGAAATGAAAAACTGTTTTTT	TRBV7-9	NA	TRBJ1-4	NA
CARSQDRGQPQHF	TGTGCCAGAAGCCAGGACAGGGGACAGCCCCAGCATTTT	TRBV5-3	NA	TRBJ1-5	TRBD1
CASSSRTGFLNEQFF	TGCGCCAGCAGCTCCAGGACAGGGTTTTTGAATGAGCAGTTCTTC	TRBV5-1	NA	TRBJ2-1	TRBD1
CASSFQGTGNSPLHF	TGTGCCAGCAGTTTTCAGGGGACGGGGAATTCACCCCTCCACTTT	TRBV27	once	TRBJ1-6	NA
CATSDPGRPSYNEQFF	TGTGCCACCAGTGATCCCGGGAGGCCCTCCTACAATGAGCAGTTCTTC	TRBV24-1	NA	TRBJ2-1	TRBD2
CASSVAGGAPREQYF	TGTGCCAGCAGCGTAGCGGGGGGGGCTCCAAGAGAGCAGTACTTC	TRBV6-5	NA	TRBJ2-7	TRBD2
CASGPGGTEAFF	TGTGCCAGCGGCCCGGGGGGCACTGAAGCTTTCTTT	TRBV7-6	NA	TRBJ1-1	NA
CSVRGEDRDTGELFF	TGCAGCGTTAGAGGTGAGGACAGAGACACCGGGGAGCTGTTTTTT	TRBV29-1	NA	TRBJ2-2	NA
CASSQGRDSIAYEQYF	TGTGCCAGCAGTCAAGGCCGGGACAGCATAGCCTACGAGCAGTACTTC	TRBV6-1	NA	TRBJ2-7	TRBD1
CASSFTGEETQYF	TGCGCCAGCAGCTTTACCGGGGAGGAGACCCAGTACTTC	TRBV5-1	NA	TRBJ2-5	NA
CASSLGRGSYNEQFF	TGTGCCAGCAGCTTAGGCAGGGGTTCCTACAATGAGCAGTTCTTC	TRBV11-3	NA	TRBJ2-1	NA
CASSFGQGAVGELFF	TGCGCCAGCAGCTTCGGACAGGGGGCGGTCGGGGAGCTGTTTTTT	TRBV5-1	NA	TRBJ2-2	TRBD1
CASSYGGSTDTQYF	TGTGCCAGCAGCTACGGGGGTAGCACAGATACGCAGTATTTT	TRBV5-6	many	TRBJ2-3	NA
CAISPGSNYGYTF	TGTGCCATCAGTCCGGGGAGTAACTATGGCTACACCTTC	TRBV10-3	NA	TRBJ1-2	NA
CASSVDGGRATEQFF	TGTGCCAGCAGCGTAGATGGCGGGAGGGCCACTGAGCAGTTCTTC	TRBV9	NA	TRBJ2-1	TRBD2
CAWSVSRYEQYF	TGTGCCTGGAGTGTATCGCGATACGAGCAGTACTTC	TRBV30	NA	TRBJ2-7	NA
CASSQRGRGDVNNEQFF	TGCGCCAGCAGCCAAAGAGGGAGAGGAGACGTAAACAATGAGCAGTTCTTC	TRBV4-3	NA	TRBJ2-1	NA
CASSFSTGPNSPLHF	TGCGCCAGCAGCTTCTCGACAGGGCCCAATTCACCCCTCCACTTT	TRBV5-1	NA	TRBJ1-6	TRBD1